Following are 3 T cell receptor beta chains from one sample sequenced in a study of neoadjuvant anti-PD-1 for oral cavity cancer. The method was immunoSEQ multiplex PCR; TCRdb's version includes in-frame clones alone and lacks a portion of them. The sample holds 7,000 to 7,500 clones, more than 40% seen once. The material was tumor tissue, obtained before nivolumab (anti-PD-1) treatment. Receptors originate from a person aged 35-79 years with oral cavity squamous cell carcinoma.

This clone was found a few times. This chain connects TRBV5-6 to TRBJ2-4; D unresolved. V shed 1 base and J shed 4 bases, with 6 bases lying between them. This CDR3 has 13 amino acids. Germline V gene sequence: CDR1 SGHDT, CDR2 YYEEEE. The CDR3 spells CASSLLLKNIQYF. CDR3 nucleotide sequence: TGTGCCAGCAGCTTGCTTTTGAAAAACATTCAGTACTTC.

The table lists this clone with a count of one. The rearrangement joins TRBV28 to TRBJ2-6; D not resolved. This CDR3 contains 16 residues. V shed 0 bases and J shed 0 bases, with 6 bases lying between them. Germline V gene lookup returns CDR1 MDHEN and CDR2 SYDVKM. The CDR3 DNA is TGTGCCAGCAGTTTATGGGAGAGCTCTGGGGCCAACGTCCTGACTTTC. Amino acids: CASSLWESSGANVLTF. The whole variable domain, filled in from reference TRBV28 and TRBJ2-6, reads DVKVTQSSRYLVKRTGEKVFLECVQDMDHENMFWYRQDPGLGLRLIYFSYDVKMKEKGDIPEGYSVSREKKERFSLILESASTNQTSMYLCASSLWESSGANVLTFGAGSRLTVL.

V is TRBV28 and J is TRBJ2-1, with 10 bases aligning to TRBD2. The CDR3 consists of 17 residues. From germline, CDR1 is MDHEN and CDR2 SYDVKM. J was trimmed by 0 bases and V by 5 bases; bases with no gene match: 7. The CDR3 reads CASSPEGLASSYNEQFF. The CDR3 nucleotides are TGTGCCAGCAGTCCTGAGGGACTAGCGAGCTCCTACAATGAGCAGTTCTTC.